These 28 T cell receptor beta chains were sequenced from one sample in a study of CD8+ T cells in alopecia areata. Isolated RNA was reverse transcribed into cDNA used as the sequencing template. TCRdb's copy holds only in-frame clones and misses some; the assay was immunoSEQ multiplex PCR. The table has 90,000 to 100,000 clones, roughly two fifths seen once. Sequencing used CD4+ T cells sorted from blood. The source of these receptors is a human donor with alopecia areata.

The chain has TRBV10-3 and TRBJ1-1; a weak D match, TRBD1 (6 bases). CDR1 is ENHRY and CDR2 is SYGVKD in the germline V gene. The V end lost 7 bases, the J end lost 2 bases, and 11 bases lay between the germline ends. This CDR3 has 13 amino acids. The DNA for the CDR3 is TGTGCCATCACCGAGGGGGGCAACACTGAAGCTTTCTTT. It translates to CAITEGGNTEAFF.

The CDR3 loop reads CASSFLGRQGAEAFF. In DNA, the CDR3 is TGTGCCAGCAGTTTTCTAGGTAGACAGGGGGCTGAAGCTTTCTTT. The chain uses TRBV27 and TRBJ1-1, with TRBD1 matching 9 bases. Germline CDR1 and CDR2: MNHEY and SMNVEV (reference sequence). J gave up 6 bases and V 3 bases, and 8 bases lay outside the gene matches. This CDR3 contains 15 residues.

The chain employs TRBV6-1 and TRBJ1-5; D perhaps matches TRBD1 (5 bases). Between the trimmed V and J ends, which lost 6 bases and 4 bases, there was a span of 16 bases. There are 15 residues in the CDR3. Looked up from germline, CDR1 is MNHNS and CDR2 is SASEGT. The CDR3 DNA sequence: TGTGCCAGCAGCATTGGGACGAAACAAAATCAGCCCCAGCATTTT. This sequence encodes CASSIGTKQNQPQHF.

This clone was recorded once. The chain employs TRBV2 and TRBJ2-7; D might be TRBD1 or TRBD2, each matching 5 bases. Per germline, CDR1 SNHLY and CDR2 FYNNEI. The length of the CDR3 is 13 residues. Trimming cost V 8 bases and J 2 bases, with 13 bases left between them. CDR3: CASRDVKTYEQYF. The DNA of the CDR3 is TGTGCCAGCCGGGACGTCAAAACCTACGAGCAGTACTTC.

The genes are TRBV5-1 and TRBJ2-5, with a weak D call TRBD1 (5 bases). Germline values: CDR1 SGHRS, CDR2 YFSETQ. The CDR3 is 15 amino acids. The V end lost 6 bases, the J end lost 2 bases, and 17 bases lay between the germline ends. The CDR3 DNA sequence: TGCGCCAGCAATACTCGACAGAGCCTACAAGAGACCCAGTACTTC. This encodes CASNTRQSLQETQYF.

The chain carries TRBV5-1 and TRBJ2-7; TRBD2 matches at 8 bases. Per germline, CDR1 SGHRS and CDR2 YFSETQ. Losses at the gene ends were 4 bases for V and 6 bases for J; bases not matched to a gene: 12. This CDR3 has 15 residues. CDR3: CASSESGRFPSEQYF. DNA for the CDR3: TGCGCCAGCAGCGAAAGCGGGAGATTCCCCTCCGAGCAGTACTTC.

The rearrangement links TRBV7-2 to TRBJ2-7, with D maybe TRBD2 (6 bases). Germline loops: CDR1 SGHTA, CDR2 FQGNSA. CDR3 size: 16 residues. Trimming removed 4 bases from V and 0 bases from J, with 16 bases in between. This CDR3 is CASSSGWDLPSYEQYF. CDR3 coding DNA: TGTGCCAGCAGCTCCGGGTGGGACTTACCCTCCTACGAGCAGTACTTC. Supplemented by reference TRBV7-2 and TRBJ2-7, the full variable domain reads GAGVSQSPSNKVTEKGKDVELRCDPISGHTALYWYRQSLGQGLEFLIYFQGNSAPDKSGLPSDRFSAERTGGSVSTLTIQRTQQEDSAVYLCASSSGWDLPSYEQYFGPGTRLTVT.

V and J are TRBV30 and TRBJ2-4; 7 bases are a match to TRBD1. This CDR3 contains 15 residues. The junction had 10 bases not matched to a gene; V was cut back by 3 bases and J by 5 bases. Looked up from germline, CDR1 is GTSNPN and CDR2 is SVGIG (reference sequence). CDR3 region: CAWSSIRGPQNIQYF. In nucleotides, the CDR3 is TGTGCCTGGAGCTCGATAAGGGGGCCCCAAAACATTCAGTACTTC.

This clone appeared a few times. This chain links TRBV4-1 with TRBJ2-1, with D unresolved. Per the germline V gene, CDR1 is MGHRA and CDR2 is YSYEKL. The length of the CDR3 is 14 residues. V lost 1 base and J 3 bases, leaving 7 bases between the germline ends. The DNA for the CDR3 is TGCGCCAGCAGCCAAGGGATCAACTACAATGAGCAGTTCTTC. It translates to CASSQGINYNEQFF.

The chain links TRBV29-1 to TRBJ1-1, with 7 bases fitting TRBD1. The V and J ends lost 5 bases and 4 bases, in that order; junction bases with no gene match: 13. The CDR3 has 15 residues. Germline CDR1 SQVTM, CDR2 ANQGSEA. This CDR3 is CSVHRQGAESTEAFF. The CDR3 DNA is TGCAGCGTTCACCGACAGGGCGCGGAATCCACTGAAGCTTTCTTT.

This clone showed up just a few times. V and J are TRBV29-1 and TRBJ2-5; 9 nucleotides match TRBD1. The CDR3 consists of 13 residues. V shed 3 bases and J 5 bases; nucleotides not matched to a gene: 4. Per germline, CDR1 SQVTM and CDR2 ANQGSEA. The CDR3 coding sequence is TGCAGCGTTGAGCAGACAGGGGGGGAGACCCAGTACTTC. This sequence encodes CSVEQTGGETQYF.

The V gene is TRBV5-6, the J gene TRBJ2-7, with TRBD2 matching over 10 bases. Germline assignment: CDR1 SGHDT and CDR2 YYEEEE. CDR3 length: 15 amino acids. Trimming removed 4 bases from V and 10 bases from J; junction bases left unmatched: 14. The CDR3 loop reads CASSPRQAGGEKQYF. CDR3 sequence (DNA): TGTGCCAGCAGCCCCCGGCAAGCGGGAGGGGAAAAACAGTACTTC.

V is TRBV7-9 and J is TRBJ2-7; weak D call: TRBD2 (6 bases). Germline CDR1 SEHNR, CDR2 FQNEAQ (reference sequence). With 5 bases removed from V and 5 bases from J, the gap between germline ends came to 13 bases. The CDR3 has 13 residues. CDR3 amino acids: CASSLAGFHEQYF. The CDR3 coding sequence is TGTGCCAGCAGCCTTGCGGGGTTCCACGAGCAGTACTTC.

Only a few counts were recorded for this clone. The V gene is TRBV4-1, the J gene TRBJ2-2; D not certain. The CDR3 totals 14 residues. Germline assignment: CDR1 MGHRA and CDR2 YSYEKL. V was clipped by 4 bases and J by 5 bases, with 11 bases between them. The CDR3 DNA reads as TGCGCCAGCAGCCTCACCTTGGGGACCGGGGAGCTGTTTTTT. It translates to CASSLTLGTGELFF.

The chain carries TRBV25-1 and TRBJ1-4; 9 positions agree with TRBD1. Trimming took 3 bases from V and 8 from J; bases not matched to a gene: 4. This CDR3 is 14 amino acids long. CDR1 MGHDK and CDR2 SYGVNS come from the germline V gene. This CDR3 reads CASSERQGEEKLFF. DNA for the CDR3: TGTGCCAGCAGTGAGCGACAGGGGGAGGAAAAACTGTTTTTT.

The V and J genes are TRBV2 and TRBJ1-1; no reliable D call. The CDR3 is 11 amino acids. V shed 6 bases and J shed 8 bases, with 10 bases lying between them. CDR1 is SNHLY and CDR2 is FYNNEI in the germline V gene. The CDR3 nucleotides are TGTGCCAGCAGAGACCGTGGGGAAGCTTTCTTT. This encodes CASRDRGEAFF. Full variable domain (rest looked up from reference TRBV2 and TRBJ1-1): EPEVTQTPSHQVTQMGQEVILRCVPISNHLYFYWYRQILGQKVEFLVSFYNNEISEKSEIFDDQFSVERPDGSNFTLKIRSTKLEDSAMYFCASRDRGEAFFGQGTRLTVV.

The chain links TRBV11-2 to TRBJ2-2; 11 nucleotides line up with TRBD2. This CDR3 is built from 16 residues. Germline CDR1 and CDR2: SGHAT and FQNNGV. The J segment lost 3 bases and the V segment lost 5 bases, leaving 5 bases of the junction unmatched. The chain's CDR3 is CASSPGLAVYTGELFF. Here the CDR3 DNA reads TGTGCCAGCAGCCCGGGACTAGCGGTTTACACCGGGGAGCTGTTTTTT.

The V and J genes are TRBV30 and TRBJ2-6, with D possibly being TRBD1 (6 bases). V was cut by 2 bases and J by 2 bases, with 13 bases left in between. This CDR3 contains 16 residues. Germline V gene sequence: CDR1 GTSNPN, CDR2 SVGIG (reference sequence). CDR3 DNA: TGTGCCTGGAGTAGGCAGGGGAGTCCTGGGGCCAACGTCCTGACTTTC. Translating gives CAWSRQGSPGANVLTF.

CDR3 DNA sequence: TGCAGCGTTGACGCGACAGGGGGTGATGGCTACACCTTC. This translates into CSVDATGGDGYTF. The chain links TRBV29-1 to TRBJ1-2, with 9 bases lining up with TRBD1. V lost 3 bases to trimming and J lost 6 bases; unmatched junction nucleotides: 5. CDR3 length: 13 residues. Germline lookup yields CDR1 SQVTM and CDR2 ANQGSEA.

This rearrangement joins TRBV28 to TRBJ1-1; D call uncertain. In germline, CDR1 is MDHEN, CDR2 SYDVKM. Deletions cut 3 bases from V and 6 bases from J, with 5 bases between. The CDR3 loop spans 11 amino acids. The CDR3 sequence: CASSFRAEAFF. CDR3 nucleotide sequence: TGTGCCAGCAGTTTTCGGGCTGAAGCTTTCTTT.

The gene calls are TRBV18 and TRBJ2-3, with D perhaps matching TRBD2 (5 bases). Germline V CDR1 and CDR2: KGHSH, LQKENI. The length of the CDR3 is 15 residues. Deletions cut 8 bases from V and 4 bases from J, with 19 bases between. CDR3 sequence: CASDPGWGEADTQYF. CDR3 coding DNA: TGTGCCAGCGATCCTGGGTGGGGAGAGGCAGATACGCAGTATTTT. Full variable domain (rest looked up from reference TRBV18 and TRBJ2-3): NAGVMQNPRHLVRRRGQEARLRCSPMKGHSHVYWYRQLPEEGLKFMVYLQKENIIDESGMPKERFSAEFPKEGPSILRIQQVVRGDSAAYFCASDPGWGEADTQYFGPGTRLTVL.

Only a few counts were recorded for this clone. The chain has TRBV28 and TRBJ2-4; 9 nucleotides line up with TRBD1. The CDR3 is made up of 14 amino acids. Trimming took 6 bases from V and 3 from J; bases not matched to a gene: 3. The germline V gene encodes CDR1 MDHEN and CDR2 SYDVKM. CDR3 loop: CASSPTGGKNIQYF. DNA for the CDR3: TGTGCCAGCAGCCCGACAGGGGGCAAAAACATTCAGTACTTC.

The chain couples TRBV28 to TRBJ2-3, with TRBD2 identical over 12 bases. This CDR3 spans 18 amino acids. The J segment lost 1 base and the V segment lost 2 bases, leaving 7 bases of the junction unmatched. CDR1 is MDHEN, CDR2 SYDVKM, per germline. The CDR3 protein is CASSLKLAGGRGTDTQYF. The CDR3 DNA is TGTGCCAGCAGTTTAAAGCTAGCGGGAGGGCGAGGCACAGATACGCAGTATTTT.

This clone was found once. The chain carries TRBV2 and TRBJ1-5; D is uncertain. Per the germline V gene, CDR1 is SNHLY and CDR2 is FYNNEI. Trimming pared 8 bases from V and 7 bases from J, leaving 3 bases between. The CDR3 has 9 residues. The CDR3 DNA follows: TGTGCCAGCGGGCAGCCCCAGCATTTT. This translates into CASGQPQHF.

The V gene is TRBV29-1, the J gene TRBJ2-3; D is undetermined. This CDR3 has 14 residues. V was pared by 4 bases and J by 0 bases, with 11 bases between. CDR1 and CDR2 (germline): SQVTM, ANQGSEA. The CDR3 bases are TGCAGCGTTGTTGGTCGAGCTAGCACAGATACGCAGTATTTT. The encoded protein is CSVVGRASTDTQYF.

The rearrangement links TRBV29-1 to TRBJ2-1; no firm D call. The germline gives CDR1 SQVTM, CDR2 ANQGSEA. V was cut by 7 bases and J by 5 bases, with 12 bases left in between. The CDR3 has 12 residues. The CDR3 DNA is TGCAGCGATTACAGCTTCAACAATGAGCAGTTCTTC. It encodes CSDYSFNNEQFF.

This clone has just a few counts. The CDR3 DNA follows: TGTGCCAGCTCACCTCACAATGAGCAGTTCTTC. This encodes CASSPHNEQFF. This chain joins TRBV18 and TRBJ2-1, with unresolved D. The V and J ends lost 3 bases and 5 bases respectively, with 2 bases between them. The CDR3 is 11 residues long. From germline, CDR1 is KGHSH and CDR2 LQKENI.

V usage is TRBV5-1 and J usage is TRBJ1-2, with D possibly TRBD1 on 5 matching bases. Deletions cut 1 base from V and 7 bases from J, with 14 bases between. CDR1 and CDR2 (germline): SGHRS, YFSETQ. The CDR3 spans 14 residues. CDR3 amino acids: CASSLSPAGPGYTF. The CDR3 nucleotides are TGCGCCAGCAGCTTGAGTCCAGCAGGGCCTGGCTACACCTTC.